This T cell receptor beta chain was found in a study of beta chain features in type 1 diabetes. Study-wide results and limits: Shorter TCRB CDR3s, moderately but significantly so, marked every one of the four CD4+ subsets in Type 1 diabetes patients. Sequencing the cDNA could make cells with high TCR expression show up more than they should.

Expressed TCRB transcripts were sequenced because the entire RNA isolate underwent reverse transcription. Only in-frame clones appear in the TCRdb table, and some are missing; sequencing was by immunoSEQ multiplex PCR. The data show 300,000 to 350,000 clones, roughly 15% seen once. This clone showed up just a few times. The antigen is undetermined. Trimming cost V 7 bases and J 6 bases, with 17 bases left between them. In germline, CDR1 is SEHNR, CDR2 FQNEAQ (reference sequence). The CDR3 runs 14 residues. Each donor gave one heparinised blood draw averaging about 116 mL. Using CD45RO/CCR7/CD25/CD127/CD95/CD27, CD4+ naive, central memory, regulatory and stem cell-like memory cells were sorted.

The sequencing sample was made of central memory CD4+ T cells from blood. The TCR sequence derives from a man aged 30 to 39 in good health. The gene calls are TRBV7-9 and TRBJ2-3, with a possible D match to TRBD2 (7 bases). The CDR3 nucleotides are TGTGCCAGCAAAGCCCCCCGGGGGGCGGATACGCAGTATTTT. It codes for CASKAPRGADTQYF.